The sequence of this T cell receptor (beta chain) was determined in a study of Ad26.COV2.S vaccination and SARS-CoV-2 variants. CDR3 length equals 14 residues. Trimming cost V 5 bases and J 3 bases; bases outside gene matches: 7. Germline lookup yields CDR1 LGHDT and CDR2 YNNKEL (reference sequence). Described treatment: 15 to 20 received Ad26.COV2.S at low or high dose, single or two shots; five or six received placebo; per-sample allocation not given. Vaccine and placebo recipients were sampled on day 63 after the first injection. Generated by immunoSEQ multiplex PCR, the TCRdb table keeps only in-frame clones and is missing some. In the table there are approximately 360,000 clones, 83% of which are singletons.

Here the sequenced sample was peripheral blood, taken in a trial of Ad26.COV2.S vaccine versus placebo. This clonotype was obtained from a person between 18 and 65 years old who received the Ad26.COV2.S COVID-19 vaccine or a placebo. The V call is TRBV3-1 (or the pseudogene TRBV3-2), the J call TRBJ2-7; TRBD1 matches 7 bases. The CDR3 nucleotides read TGTGCCAGCAGCTCTCCGGGACAGAACTACGAGCAGTACTTC. Translating gives CASSSPGQNYEQYF.